This TCR beta chain was captured in a study of shared clonotypes between healthy human individuals. Study at large: Participating donors consisted of a couple of women and a few men aged 18 to 49.

The authors ran the assay at deep level. Every subset had its genomic DNA shared out evenly among several immunoSEQ plates. Sequencing was performed with immunoSEQ multiplex PCR; in TCRdb, only in-frame clones are kept and a portion is missing. This repertoire shows fewer than 650,000 clones, roughly four fifths found once; its top ten account for around 12%. CDR1 is SGHRS, CDR2 YFSETQ, per germline. The CDR3 loop spans 15 amino acids. The V gene lost 0 bases and the J gene lost 0 bases, with 7 bases spanning the gap. The chain joins TRBV5-1 to TRBJ2-1; D gene unclear. The TCR comes from a woman aged 40 to 50 in good health. Some clones in this sample may be carry-over from other donors' samples. The sample comprised PBMCs. CDR3 residues: CASSLGANSYNEQFF. Here the CDR3 DNA reads TGCGCCAGCAGCTTGGGAGCAAACTCCTACAATGAGCAGTTCTTC. The full variable domain, with the rest looked up from reference TRBV5-1 and TRBJ2-1, is KAGVTQTPRYLIKTRGQQVTLSCSPISGHRSVSWYQQTPGQGLQFLFEYFSETQRNKGNFPGRFSGRQFSNSRSEMNVSTLELGDSALYLCASSLGANSYNEQFFGPGTRLTVL.